This entry concerns a single TCR beta chain. Its target is not known. The data were obtained in a study of T cell responses to AZD1222 COVID-19 vaccine. About the research overall: It was second doses at about 4 or about 12 weeks that were pooled.

Broader study findings: Among the donors, most were white British and more were female, and clonal diversity was possibly underestimated. Per reports, nearly half of all spike-specific TCRs target regions that are unmutated in variants.

Germline V gene data show CDR1 as SGHNT and CDR2 as YYREEE (reference sequence). The CDR3 runs to 13 residues. The germline V and J ends were trimmed by 0 bases and 3 bases, with 7 bases remaining between them. Sequencing used immunoSEQ multiplex PCR; TCRdb keeps in-frame clones, though not all of them. The sample contains around 140,000 clones, 80% to 90% of which appear only once. This chain joins TRBV5-4 and TRBJ2-7; D is undetermined. This specimen was peripheral blood, taken on day 0 of AZD1222 vaccination. This clonotype was sampled from an adult in good health. The CDR3 is CASSLGSDYEQYF. In DNA, the CDR3 is TGTGCCAGCAGCTTGGGCAGCGACTACGAGCAGTACTTC.